This T cell receptor (beta chain) was recorded in a study of long-term antiretroviral therapy in people with HIV. Each specimen consisted of about 1-10 million cryopreserved PBMC prior to extraction of DNA. Survey level was the resolution at which the v3.0 immunoSEQ assay ran. The method was immunoSEQ multiplex PCR; TCRdb's version includes in-frame clones alone and lacks a portion of them. The repertoire has tens of thousands of clones, around nine tenths of them found once; the top ten carry just under 6.5%. The germline gives CDR1 MNHEY, CDR2 SVGAGI. Trimming pared 8 bases from V and 10 bases from J, leaving 12 bases between. This CDR3 region has 11 residues.

V is TRBV6-5 and J is TRBJ2-1; D is perhaps TRBD2 (6 bases). The TCR was taken from a man in his fifties or sixties with HIV. This sample comprised unsorted PBMCs, obtained 0.6 years after starting antiretroviral therapy. CDR3 nucleotides: TGTGCCAGCTCGCCTGGGGGGGAGCAGTTCTTC. This encodes CASSPGGEQFF.